This TCR beta chain was captured in a study of T-cell reconstitution after alpha-beta-depleted transplantation in children. Points from the study as a whole: The authors attributed T-cell counts and diversity one year after transplant mostly to newly produced T cells. From surviving recipient T cells and thymic progenitors came the high day-60 TCRbeta diversity observed in some patients.

The germline CDR1 and CDR2 sequences are SGHRS and YFSETQ. Trimming left V 1 base short and J 5 bases short, with 18 bases between. The CDR3 covers 16 residues. As it was prepared, the TCRbeta library received unique molecular identifiers. TCRdb analysed the PCR reads with MiXCR anew, one entry per CDR3 protein. The sample shows more than 500,000 distinct CDR3 sequences, over 10% of them seen only once. This clonotype was counted at least ten times. Its antigen is unidentified. The rearrangement joins TRBV5-1 to TRBJ2-5; tentative D call: TRBD2 (6 bases). The TCR originated in a female patient aged 2 to 10 who had a stem cell transplant for aplastic anemia, so the T cells may come from the graft donor. Here the sequenced sample was PBMCs, mostly from graft donor cells, taken 180 days after TCRalphabeta/CD19-depleted stem cell transplant. The CDR3 DNA reads TGCGCCAGCAGCTTGACTAGCCCCCAAGGAGTGGAGACCCAGTACTTC. The encoded protein is CASSLTSPQGVETQYF. The full variable domain, rest sourced from reference TRBV5-1 and TRBJ2-5, is KAGVTQTPRYLIKTRGQQVTLSCSPISGHRSVSWYQQTPGQGLQFLFEYFSETQRNKGNFPGRFSGRQFSNSRSEMNVSTLELGDSALYLCASSLTSPQGVETQYFGPGTRLLVL.